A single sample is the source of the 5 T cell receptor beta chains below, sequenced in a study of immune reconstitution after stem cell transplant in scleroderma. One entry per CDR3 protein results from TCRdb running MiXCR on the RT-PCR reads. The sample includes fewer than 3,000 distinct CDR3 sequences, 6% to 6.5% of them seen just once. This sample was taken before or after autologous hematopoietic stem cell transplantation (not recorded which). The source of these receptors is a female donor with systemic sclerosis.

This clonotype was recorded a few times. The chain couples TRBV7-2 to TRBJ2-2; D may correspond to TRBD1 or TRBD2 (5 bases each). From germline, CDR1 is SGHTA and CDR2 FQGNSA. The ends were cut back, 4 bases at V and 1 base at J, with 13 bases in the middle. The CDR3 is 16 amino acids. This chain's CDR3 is CASSSYGTLNTGELFF. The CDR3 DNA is TGTGCCAGCAGCTCTTACGGGACGCTGAACACCGGGGAGCTGTTTTTT.

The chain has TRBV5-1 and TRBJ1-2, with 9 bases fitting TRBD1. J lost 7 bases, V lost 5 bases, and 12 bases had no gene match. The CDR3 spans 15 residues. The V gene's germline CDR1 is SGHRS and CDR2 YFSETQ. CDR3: CASSSEAGQGVGYTF. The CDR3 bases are TGCGCCAGCAGTTCCGAGGCGGGACAGGGAGTTGGCTACACCTTC.

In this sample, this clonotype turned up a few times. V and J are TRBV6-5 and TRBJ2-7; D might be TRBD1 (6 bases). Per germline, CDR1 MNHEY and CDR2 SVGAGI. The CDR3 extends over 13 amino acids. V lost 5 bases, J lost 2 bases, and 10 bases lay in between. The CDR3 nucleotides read TGTGCCAGCAGTAGGGACAAAACCTACGAGCAGTACTTC. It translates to CASSRDKTYEQYF.

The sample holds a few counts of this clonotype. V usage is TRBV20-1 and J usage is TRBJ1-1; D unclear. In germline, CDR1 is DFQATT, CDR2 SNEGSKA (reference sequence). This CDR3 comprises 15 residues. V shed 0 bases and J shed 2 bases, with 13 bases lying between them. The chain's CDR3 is CSARDKEVENTEAFF. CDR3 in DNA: TGCAGTGCTAGAGATAAGGAAGTCGAAAACACTGAAGCTTTCTTT.

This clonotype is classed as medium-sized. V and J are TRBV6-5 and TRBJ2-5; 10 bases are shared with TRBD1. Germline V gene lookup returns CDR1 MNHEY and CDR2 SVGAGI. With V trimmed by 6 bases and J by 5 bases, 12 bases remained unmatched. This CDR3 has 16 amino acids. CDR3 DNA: TGTGCCAGCAGCCAAAACGGCGGGACAGGGGCTGAGACCCAGTACTTC. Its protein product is CASSQNGGTGAETQYF.